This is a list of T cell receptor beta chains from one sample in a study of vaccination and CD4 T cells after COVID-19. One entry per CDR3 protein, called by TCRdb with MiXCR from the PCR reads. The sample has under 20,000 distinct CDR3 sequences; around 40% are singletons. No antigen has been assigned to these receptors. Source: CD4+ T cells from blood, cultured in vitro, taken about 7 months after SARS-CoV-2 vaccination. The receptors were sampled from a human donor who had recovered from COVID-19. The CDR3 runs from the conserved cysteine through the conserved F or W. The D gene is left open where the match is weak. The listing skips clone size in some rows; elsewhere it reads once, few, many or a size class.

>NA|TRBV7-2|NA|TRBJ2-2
CASTPSVNTGELFF
TGTGCCAGCACCCCTAGCGTAAACACCGGGGAGCTGTTTTTT
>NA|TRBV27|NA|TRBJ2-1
CASSSVYNEQFF
TGTGCCAGCAGTTCGGTCTACAATGAGCAGTTCTTC
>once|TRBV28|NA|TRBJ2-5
CASSWGPKVETQYF
TGTGCCAGCTCTTGGGGACCTAAGGTGGAGACCCAGTACTTC
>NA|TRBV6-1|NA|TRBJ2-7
CASGWVPSNEQYF
TGTGCCAGCGGGTGGGTTCCTTCCAACGAGCAGTACTTC
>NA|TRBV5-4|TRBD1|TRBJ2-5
CASSLRGTGKETQYF
TGTGCCAGCAGCTTGAGGGGGACAGGGAAAGAGACCCAGTACTTC
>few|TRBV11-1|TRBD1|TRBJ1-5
CASSPGTGDSQPQHF
TGTGCCAGCAGCCCCGGGACAGGGGATAGCCAGCCCCAGCATTTT
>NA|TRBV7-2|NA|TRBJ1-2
CASSWNLNGYTF
TGTGCCAGCAGCTGGAACTTGAATGGCTACACCTTC
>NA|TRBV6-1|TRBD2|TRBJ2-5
CASSTSGGEETQYF
TGTGCCAGCAGTACTAGCGGGGGGGAAGAGACCCAGTACTTC
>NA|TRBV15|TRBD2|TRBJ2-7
CATSRDLGVAGVGEQYF
TGTGCCACCAGCAGAGATCTAGGGGTAGCGGGAGTTGGAGAGCAGTACTTC
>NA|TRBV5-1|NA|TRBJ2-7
CASSLGTTSYEQYF
TGCGCCAGCAGCTTGGGGACAACTTCGTACGAGCAGTACTTC
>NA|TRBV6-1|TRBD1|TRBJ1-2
CASRPPTGSGYTF
TGTGCCAGCAGACCACCGACAGGGAGTGGCTACACCTTC
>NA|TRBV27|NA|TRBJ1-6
CASSPRAGRGSPLHF
TGTGCCAGCAGCCCCAGGGCGGGTAGGGGTTCACCCCTCCACTTT
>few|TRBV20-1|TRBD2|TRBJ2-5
CSATTGGGWGETQYF
TGCAGTGCCACCACCGGCGGGGGATGGGGAGAGACCCAGTACTTC
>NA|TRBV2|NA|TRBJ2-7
CASSFHEQYF
TGTGCCAGCTCGTTCCACGAGCAGTACTTC
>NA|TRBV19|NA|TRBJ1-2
CASSMVLDSGGYTF
TGTGCCAGTAGTATGGTCCTCGACTCAGGTGGCTACACCTTC
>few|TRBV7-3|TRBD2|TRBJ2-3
CASSLFAGAGGTQYF
TGTGCCAGCAGCTTATTCGCGGGGGCGGGGGGTACGCAGTATTTT
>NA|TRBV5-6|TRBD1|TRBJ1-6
CASSPGTGGRQNSPLHF
TGTGCCAGCAGCCCTGGGACAGGGGGCCGACAAAATTCACCCCTCCACTTT
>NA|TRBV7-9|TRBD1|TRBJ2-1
CASRTDRDRNNEQFF
TGTGCCAGCAGAACGGACCGGGACAGGAACAATGAGCAGTTCTTC
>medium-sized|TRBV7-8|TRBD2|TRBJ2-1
CASSLDGGRALRQFF
TGTGCCAGCAGCTTAGACGGCGGGAGGGCCTTGAGGCAGTTCTTC
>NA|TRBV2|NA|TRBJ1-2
CASSKDRSYGYTF
TGTGCCAGCAGTAAAGACAGGTCCTATGGCTACACCTTC
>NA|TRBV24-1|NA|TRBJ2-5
CATSGRSGTGEETQYF
TGTGCCACCAGTGGGCGATCCGGGACTGGCGAAGAGACCCAGTACTTC
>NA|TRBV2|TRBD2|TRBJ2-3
CASSGGTSGEADTQYF
TGTGCCAGCAGTGGAGGGACTAGCGGGGAGGCAGATACGCAGTATTTT
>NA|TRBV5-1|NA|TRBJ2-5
CASSVQGLRETQYF
TGCGCCAGCTCGGTACAGGGTTTACGAGAGACCCAGTACTTC
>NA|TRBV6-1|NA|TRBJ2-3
CASGGNTDTQYF
TGTGCCAGCGGGGGGAACACAGATACGCAGTATTTT
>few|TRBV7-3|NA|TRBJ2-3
CASSSSPRTDTQYF
TGTGCCAGCAGCTCGTCACCCCGCACAGATACGCAGTATTTT
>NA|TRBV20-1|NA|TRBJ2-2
CSAPNTHPGELFF
TGCAGTGCTCCAAACACCCATCCCGGGGAGCTGTTTTTT
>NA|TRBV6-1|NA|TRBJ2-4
CASSLDSVKNIQYF
TGTGCCAGCAGTCTTGACAGCGTTAAAAACATTCAGTACTTC
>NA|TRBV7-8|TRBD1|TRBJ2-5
CASSGGQQETQYF
TGTGCCAGCAGCGGGGGACAGCAAGAGACCCAGTACTTC
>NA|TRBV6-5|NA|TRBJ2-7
CASSYSRQLDSYEQYF
TGTGCCAGCAGTTACTCGAGGCAGTTAGACTCCTACGAGCAGTACTTC
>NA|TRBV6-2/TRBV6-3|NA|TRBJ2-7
CASSYSSEKLQYF
TGTGCCAGCAGTTACTCGTCAGAAAAACTGCAGTACTTC
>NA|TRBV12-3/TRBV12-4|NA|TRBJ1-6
CASSSGFYSPLHF
TGTGCCAGCAGTTCCGGGTTTTATTCACCCCTCCACTTT
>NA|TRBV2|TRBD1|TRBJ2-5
CASVGDRGETQYF
TGTGCCAGCGTTGGGGACAGGGGAGAGACCCAGTACTTC
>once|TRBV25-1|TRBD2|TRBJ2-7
CASSELGGRTHEQYF
TGTGCCAGCAGTGAACTTGGCGGGAGGACACACGAGCAGTACTTC
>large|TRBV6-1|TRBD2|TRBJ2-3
CASKSSGSSDTQYF
TGTGCCAGCAAGTCTAGCGGGAGCTCAGATACGCAGTATTTT
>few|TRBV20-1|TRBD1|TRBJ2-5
CSASPGQPSRETQYF
TGCAGTGCTAGCCCGGGACAGCCCAGTCGGGAGACCCAGTACTTC
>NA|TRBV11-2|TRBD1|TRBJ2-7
CASSPRDRDYEQYF
TGTGCCAGCAGCCCGAGGGACAGAGACTACGAGCAGTACTTC
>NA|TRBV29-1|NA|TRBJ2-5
CSVPHNKETQYF
TGCAGCGTGCCCCATAACAAAGAGACCCAGTACTTC
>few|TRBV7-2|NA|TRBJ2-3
CASSRFGVGEGVSDTQYF
TGTGCCAGCAGCCGCTTCGGGGTGGGTGAGGGGGTCTCAGATACGCAGTATTTT
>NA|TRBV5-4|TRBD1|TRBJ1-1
CASSTRDRGVEEAFF
TGTGCCAGCAGCACTAGGGACAGGGGGGTTGAAGAAGCTTTCTTT
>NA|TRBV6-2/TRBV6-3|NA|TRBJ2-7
CASSYWGYEQYF
TGTGCCAGCAGTTACTGGGGCTACGAGCAGTACTTC